Listed below are T cell receptor beta chains from one sample, sequenced in a study of identical twins. TCRdb re-derived calls from the 5' RACE reads in MiXCR, one entry per CDR3 protein. The repertoire holds 200,000 to 250,000 distinct CDR3 sequences, with around 6.6% as singletons. These same data were also listed under a study on yellow fever vaccine responses in identical twins.

Sample: memory (CD45RO+) T cells sorted from blood. Every receptor here comes from a woman aged 18 to 35 in good health. The CDR3 runs from the conserved cysteine through the conserved F or W. Fields, in order: J gene, clone size, CDR3 length, D gene, V gene, CDR3 protein, CDR3 DNA. A D gene is named only where the DNA matches it firmly. Clone size is not always given. Where it is, it says once, few, many or a class for expanded clones.

J: TRBJ2-7
size: many
length: 14
D: NA
V: TRBV4-1
CDR3: CASSQVGPSYEQYF
DNA: TGCGCCAGCAGCCAAGTGGGACCGAGCTACGAGCAGTACTTC

J: TRBJ1-2
size: many
length: 18
D: TRBD1
V: TRBV6-5
CDR3: CASSYQAWAGTARSGYTF
DNA: TGTGCCAGCAGTTACCAGGCCTGGGCCGGGACAGCAAGGTCTGGCTACACCTTC

J: TRBJ2-2
size: few
length: 15
D: TRBD1
V: TRBV5-1
CDR3: CASSRTGIGTGELFF
DNA: TGCGCCAGCAGCCGGACAGGGATCGGCACCGGGGAGCTGTTTTTT

J: TRBJ2-1
size: many
length: 15
D: TRBD2
V: TRBV6-1
CDR3: CASRTAGGSYNEQFF
DNA: TGTGCCAGCAGAACCGCGGGGGGCTCCTACAATGAGCAGTTCTTC

J: TRBJ2-1
size: many
length: 19
D: TRBD2
V: TRBV11-2
CDR3: CASSFRLGTSGSSYNEQFF
DNA: TGTGCCAGCAGCTTCCGACTCGGGACTAGCGGGAGCTCCTACAATGAGCAGTTCTTC

J: TRBJ1-1
size: many
length: 13
D: NA
V: TRBV10-3
CDR3: CAISESGGTEAFF
DNA: TGTGCCATCAGTGAGTCAGGGGGCACTGAAGCTTTCTTT

J: TRBJ2-1
size: many
length: 14
D: NA
V: TRBV3-1
CDR3: CASSQDQLARQQFF
DNA: TGTGCCAGCAGCCAAGATCAGCTAGCGCGACAGCAGTTCTTC

J: TRBJ2-3
size: many
length: 14
D: NA
V: TRBV7-8
CDR3: CASSSLPGTDTQYF
DNA: TGTGCCAGCAGCTCCCTACCCGGCACAGATACGCAGTATTTT

J: TRBJ1-5
size: many
length: 14
D: NA
V: TRBV4-1
CDR3: CASSQEGGNQPQHF
DNA: TGCGCCAGCAGCCAAGAGGGGGGGAATCAGCCCCAGCATTTT

J: TRBJ1-2
size: medium-sized
length: 13
D: NA
V: TRBV7-9
CDR3: CASSQGGYYGYTF
DNA: TGTGCCAGCAGCCAGGGCGGATACTATGGCTACACCTTC

J: TRBJ1-4
size: many
length: 12
D: NA
V: TRBV7-9
CDR3: CASSLTAEKLFF
DNA: TGTGCCAGCAGCCTGACAGCTGAAAAACTGTTTTTT

J: TRBJ2-7
size: NA
length: 14
D: NA
V: TRBV29-1
CDR3: CSVRDKALAYEQYF
DNA: TGCAGCGTTCGCGACAAGGCCCTAGCCTACGAGCAGTACTTC